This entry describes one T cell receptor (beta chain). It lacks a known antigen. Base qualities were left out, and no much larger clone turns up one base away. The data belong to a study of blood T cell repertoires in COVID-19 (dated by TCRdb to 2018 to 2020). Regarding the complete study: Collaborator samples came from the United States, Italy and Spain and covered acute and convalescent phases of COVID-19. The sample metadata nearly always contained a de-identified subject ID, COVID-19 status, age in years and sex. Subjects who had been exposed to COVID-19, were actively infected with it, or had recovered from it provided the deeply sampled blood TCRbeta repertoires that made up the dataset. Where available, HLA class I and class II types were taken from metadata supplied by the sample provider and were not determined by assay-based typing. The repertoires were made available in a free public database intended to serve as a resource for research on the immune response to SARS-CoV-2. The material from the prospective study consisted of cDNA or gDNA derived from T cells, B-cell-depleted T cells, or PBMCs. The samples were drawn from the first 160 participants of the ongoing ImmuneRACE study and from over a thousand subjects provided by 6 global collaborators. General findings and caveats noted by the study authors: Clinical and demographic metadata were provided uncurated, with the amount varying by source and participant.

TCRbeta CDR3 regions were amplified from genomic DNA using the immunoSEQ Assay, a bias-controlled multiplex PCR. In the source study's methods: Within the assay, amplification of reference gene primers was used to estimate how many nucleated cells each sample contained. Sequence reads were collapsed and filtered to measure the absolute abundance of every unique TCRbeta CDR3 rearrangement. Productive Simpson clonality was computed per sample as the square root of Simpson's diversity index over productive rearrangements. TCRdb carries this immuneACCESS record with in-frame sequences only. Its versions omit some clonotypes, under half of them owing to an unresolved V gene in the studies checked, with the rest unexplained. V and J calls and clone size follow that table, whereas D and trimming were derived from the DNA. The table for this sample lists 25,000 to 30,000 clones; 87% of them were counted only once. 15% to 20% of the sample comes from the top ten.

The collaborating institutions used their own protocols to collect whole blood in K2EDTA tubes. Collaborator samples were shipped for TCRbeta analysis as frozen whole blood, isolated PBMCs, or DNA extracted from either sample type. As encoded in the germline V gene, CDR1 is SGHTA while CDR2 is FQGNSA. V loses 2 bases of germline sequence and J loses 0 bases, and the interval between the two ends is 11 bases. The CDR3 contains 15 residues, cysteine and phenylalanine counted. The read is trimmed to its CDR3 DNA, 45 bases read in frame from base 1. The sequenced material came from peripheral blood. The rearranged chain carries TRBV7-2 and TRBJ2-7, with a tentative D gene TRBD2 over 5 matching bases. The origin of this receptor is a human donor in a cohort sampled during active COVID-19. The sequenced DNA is TGTGCCAGCAGCTTAACGGTTGGGAGCTCCTACGAGCAGTACTTC. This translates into CASSLTVGSSYEQYF.